This T cell receptor (beta chain) came from a study of T cell responses to AZD1222 COVID-19 vaccine. The wider study: Second-dose timings of about 4 or about 12 weeks were pooled.

Study-level results: It was only six AZD1222 recipients who were seropositive at baseline. Regions 160-218 and 743-854 held dominance among vaccine-associated CD4 TCRs, which spanned spike. A mostly white British donor set with more females was recruited, and clonal diversity was possibly underestimated.

On this clone itself: Its antigen is still unknown.

Some clones are missing from TCRdb's copy, which holds only in-frame ones; the method was immunoSEQ multiplex PCR. The table has 59,000 or so clones, under 90% seen once; the top ten hold around 9.6%. Sequences were derived from peripheral blood, sampled on day 0 of AZD1222 vaccination. The source is an adult in good health.

CDR3 sequence (DNA): TGTGCCAGCAGTTTACGTTCGGGACGTGGCTATGGCTACACCTTC. This codes for CASSLRSGRGYGYTF. V usage is TRBV27 and J usage is TRBJ1-2; TRBD1 might be the D (5 bases). Germline CDR1 MNHEY, CDR2 SMNVEV (reference sequence). The germline V and J ends were trimmed by 2 bases and 4 bases, with 14 bases remaining between them. This CDR3 is 15 amino acids long.